This TCR beta chain comes out of a study of response to subunit inactivated influenza vaccine. TCRdb reprocessed the RT-PCR reads with MiXCR, giving one entry per CDR3 protein. The sample consists of 500,000 or so distinct CDR3 sequences, about 15% of them appearing once. In this sample, this clonotype turned up a few times. Its target is unknown. V gave up 4 bases and J gave up 2 bases, with 8 bases separating them. The CDR3 totals 13 residues. Germline CDR1 is MGHRA and CDR2 is YSYEKL. Findings and caveats of the study: Each seasonal influenza vaccination, the authors suggested, recruits few new T cells.

The sequence was obtained from a man aged 45 to 70 who received an inactivated influenza vaccine. The rearrangement links TRBV4-1 to TRBJ2-5, with D perhaps matching TRBD2 (5 bases). This specimen consisted of CD4+ T cells sorted from PBMCs, obtained around 25 months after vaccination. The CDR3 DNA follows: TGCGCCAGCAGCCGCCCGGGGCAAGAGACCCAGTACTTC. Protein: CASSRPGQETQYF.